This TCR beta chain was sequenced during a study of cytomegalovirus exposure and HLA in healthy donors. Looking at the study overall: A prior study identified roughly 110 million unique TCR beta sequences from about 180 million T cells. Study conclusions and caveats: Within a later analysis, the majority of CMV-associated TCR beta chains appeared HLA-restricted. A missense DCLRE1C variant was associated with V- and J-gene trimming of TCR beta chains in a later analysis, and an independent cohort replicated the association. In an earlier analysis, about 87% or about 30%: the productive usage of most TCR beta V segments.

PCR primers comprised 60 Vbeta and 13 Jbeta primers. Data came from immunoSEQ multiplex PCR; TCRdb stores just in-frame clones and leaves some out. The sample consists of roughly 230,000 clones, about nine tenths of them appearing once. As for this clone: Its antigen is still unknown.

V trimming: 4 bases; J trimming: 2 bases; junction bases outside the gene matches: 3. The CDR3 runs 15 residues. Germline V CDR1 and CDR2: SGHVS, FQNEAQ. Input material: PBMCs. This receptor was identified in a girl aged 2 to 9 in good health and CMV-seronegative. V gene TRBV7-8 combines with J gene TRBJ2-1, with 9 bases matching TRBD2. The CDR3 protein is CASSSLAGTYNEQFF. The CDR3 nucleotides are TGTGCCAGCAGCTCACTAGCGGGCACCTACAATGAGCAGTTCTTC.